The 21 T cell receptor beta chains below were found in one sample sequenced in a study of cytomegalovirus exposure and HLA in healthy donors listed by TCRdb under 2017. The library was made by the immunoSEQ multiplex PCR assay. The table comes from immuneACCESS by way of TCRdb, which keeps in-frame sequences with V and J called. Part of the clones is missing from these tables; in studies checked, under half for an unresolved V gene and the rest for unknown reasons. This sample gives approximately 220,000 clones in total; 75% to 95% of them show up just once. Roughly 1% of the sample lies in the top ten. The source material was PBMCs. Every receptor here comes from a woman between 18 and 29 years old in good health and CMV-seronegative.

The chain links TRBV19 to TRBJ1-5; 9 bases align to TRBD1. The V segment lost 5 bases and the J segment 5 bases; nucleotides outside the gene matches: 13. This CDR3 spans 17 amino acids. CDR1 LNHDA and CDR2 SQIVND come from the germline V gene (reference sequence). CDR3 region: CASSLTGTGFGDQPQHF. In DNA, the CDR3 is TGTGCCAGTAGTCTCACCGGGACAGGGTTTGGCGATCAGCCCCAGCATTTT. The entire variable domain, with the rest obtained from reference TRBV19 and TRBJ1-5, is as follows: DGGITQSPKYLFRKEGQNVTLSCEQNLNHDAMYWYRQDPGQGLRLIYYSQIVNDFQKGDIAEGYSVSREKKESFPLTVTSAQKNPTAFYLCASSLTGTGFGDQPQHFGDGTRLSIL.

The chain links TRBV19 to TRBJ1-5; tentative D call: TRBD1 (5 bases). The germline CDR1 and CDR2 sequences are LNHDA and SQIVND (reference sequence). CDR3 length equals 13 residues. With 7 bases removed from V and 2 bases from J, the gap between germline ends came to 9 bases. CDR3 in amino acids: CASNWGGNQPQHF. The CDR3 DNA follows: TGTGCCAGTAACTGGGGCGGCAATCAGCCCCAGCATTTT.

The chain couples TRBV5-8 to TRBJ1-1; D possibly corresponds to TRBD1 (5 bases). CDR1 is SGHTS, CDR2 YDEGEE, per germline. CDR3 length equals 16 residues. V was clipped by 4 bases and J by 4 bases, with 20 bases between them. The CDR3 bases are TGTGCCAGCAGCGTGACCTTCCAGGGTGCCCTCACTGAAGCTTTCTTT. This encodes CASSVTFQGALTEAFF. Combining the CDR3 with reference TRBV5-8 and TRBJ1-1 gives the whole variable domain EAGVTQSPTHLIKTRGQQATLRCSPISGHTSVYWYQQALGLGLQFLLWYDEGEERNRGNFPPRFSGRQFPNYSSELNVNALELEDSALYLCASSVTFQGALTEAFFGQGTRLTVV.

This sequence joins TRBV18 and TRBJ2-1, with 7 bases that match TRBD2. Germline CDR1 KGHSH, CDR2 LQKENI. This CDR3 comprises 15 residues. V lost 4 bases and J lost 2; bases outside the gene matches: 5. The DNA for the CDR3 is TGTGCCAGCTCACTGGGGACTACCACCTACAATGAGCAGTTCTTC. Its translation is CASSLGTTTYNEQFF.

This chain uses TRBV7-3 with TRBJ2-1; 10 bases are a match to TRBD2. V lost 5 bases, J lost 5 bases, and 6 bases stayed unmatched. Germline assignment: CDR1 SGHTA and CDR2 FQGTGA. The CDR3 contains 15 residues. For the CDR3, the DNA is TGTGCCAGCAGCAGGACTAGCGGTGCGGACAATGAGCAGTTCTTC. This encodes CASSRTSGADNEQFF.

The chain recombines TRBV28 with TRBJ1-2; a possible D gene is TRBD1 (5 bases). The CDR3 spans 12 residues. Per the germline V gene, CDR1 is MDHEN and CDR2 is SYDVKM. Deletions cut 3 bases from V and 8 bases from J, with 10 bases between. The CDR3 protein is CASSFRGDGYTF. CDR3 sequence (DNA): TGTGCCAGCAGTTTTCGGGGGGACGGCTACACCTTC.

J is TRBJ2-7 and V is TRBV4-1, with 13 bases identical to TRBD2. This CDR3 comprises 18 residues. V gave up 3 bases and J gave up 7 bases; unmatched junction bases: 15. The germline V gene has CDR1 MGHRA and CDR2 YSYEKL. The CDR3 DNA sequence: TGCGCCAGCAGCCACACAGGGACTAGCGGGACCCTTTTAGAGGAGCAGTACTTC. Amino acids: CASSHTGTSGTLLEEQYF.

CDR3: CASTLLGTPNTGELFF. CDR3 in DNA: TGTGCCAGCACCCTGCTAGGGACACCTAACACCGGGGAGCTGTTTTTT. This chain connects TRBV6-6 to TRBJ2-2; tentatively, D is TRBD1 (6 bases). Trimming removed 7 bases from V and 2 bases from J, with 17 bases in between. The CDR3 runs to 16 residues. Germline V gene lookup returns CDR1 MNHNY and CDR2 SVGAGI (reference sequence).

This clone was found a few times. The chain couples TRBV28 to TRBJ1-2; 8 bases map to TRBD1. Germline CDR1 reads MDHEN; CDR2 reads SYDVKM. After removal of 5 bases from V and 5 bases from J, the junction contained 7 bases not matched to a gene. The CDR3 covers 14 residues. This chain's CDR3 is CASSIGQGGYGYTF. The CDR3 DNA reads TGTGCCAGCAGTATCGGACAGGGAGGGTATGGCTACACCTTC.

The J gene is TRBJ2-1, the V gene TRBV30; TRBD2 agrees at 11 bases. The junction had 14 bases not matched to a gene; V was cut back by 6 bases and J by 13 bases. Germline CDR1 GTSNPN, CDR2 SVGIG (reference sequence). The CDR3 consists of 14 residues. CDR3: CACQEAITSGRQFF. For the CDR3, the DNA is TGTGCCTGCCAAGAAGCCATTACTAGCGGGAGACAGTTCTTC. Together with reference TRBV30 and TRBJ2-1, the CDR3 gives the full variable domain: SQTIHQWPATLVQPVGSPLSLECTVEGTSNPNLYWYRQAAGRGLQLLFYSVGIGQISSEVPQNLSASRPQDRQFILSSKKLLLSDSGFYLCACQEAITSGRQFFGPGTRLTVL.

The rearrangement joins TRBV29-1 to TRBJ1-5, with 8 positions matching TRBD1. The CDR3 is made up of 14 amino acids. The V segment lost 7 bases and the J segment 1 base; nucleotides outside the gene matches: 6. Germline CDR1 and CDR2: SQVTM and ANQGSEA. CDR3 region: CSAAQGVSNQPQHF. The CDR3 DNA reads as TGCAGCGCTGCACAGGGGGTGAGCAATCAGCCCCAGCATTTT.

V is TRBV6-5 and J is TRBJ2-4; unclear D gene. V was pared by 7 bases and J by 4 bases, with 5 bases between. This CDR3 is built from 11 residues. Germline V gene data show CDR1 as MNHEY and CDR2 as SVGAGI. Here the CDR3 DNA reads TGTGCCAGCATCGAGAAAAACATTCAGTACTTC. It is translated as CASIEKNIQYF.

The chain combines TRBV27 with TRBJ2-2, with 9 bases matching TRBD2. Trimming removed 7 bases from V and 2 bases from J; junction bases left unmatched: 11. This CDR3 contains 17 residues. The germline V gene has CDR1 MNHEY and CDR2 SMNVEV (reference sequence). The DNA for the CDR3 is TGTGCCAGCATCAGCCGGGGAGCGGGAGGAAACACCGGGGAGCTGTTTTTT. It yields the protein CASISRGAGGNTGELFF.

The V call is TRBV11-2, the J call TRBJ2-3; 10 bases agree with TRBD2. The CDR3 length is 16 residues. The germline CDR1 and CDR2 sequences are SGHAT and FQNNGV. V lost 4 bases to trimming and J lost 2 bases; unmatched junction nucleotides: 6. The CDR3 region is CASSSGSGRSTDTQYF. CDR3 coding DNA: TGTGCCAGCAGCTCAGGTAGCGGGAGGTCCACAGATACGCAGTATTTT.

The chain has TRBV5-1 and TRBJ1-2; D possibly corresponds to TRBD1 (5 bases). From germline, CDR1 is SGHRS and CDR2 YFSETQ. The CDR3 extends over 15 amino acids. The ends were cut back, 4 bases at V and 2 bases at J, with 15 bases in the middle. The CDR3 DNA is TGCGCCAGCAGCCCGCAGGGTCTGGAGAACTATGGCTACACCTTC. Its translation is CASSPQGLENYGYTF.

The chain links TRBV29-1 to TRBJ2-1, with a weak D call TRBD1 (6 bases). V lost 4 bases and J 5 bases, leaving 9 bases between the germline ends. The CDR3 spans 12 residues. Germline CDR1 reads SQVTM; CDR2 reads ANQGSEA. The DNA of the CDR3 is TGCAGCGTTGGTGCAGGGGACAATGAGCAGTTCTTC. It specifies CSVGAGDNEQFF.

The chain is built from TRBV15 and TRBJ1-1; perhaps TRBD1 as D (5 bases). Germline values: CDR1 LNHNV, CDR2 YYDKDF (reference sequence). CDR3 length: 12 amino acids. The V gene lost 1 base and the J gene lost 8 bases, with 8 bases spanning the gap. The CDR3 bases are TGTGCCACCAGCAGAGGAAGGACAGAAGCTTTCTTT. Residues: CATSRGRTEAFF.

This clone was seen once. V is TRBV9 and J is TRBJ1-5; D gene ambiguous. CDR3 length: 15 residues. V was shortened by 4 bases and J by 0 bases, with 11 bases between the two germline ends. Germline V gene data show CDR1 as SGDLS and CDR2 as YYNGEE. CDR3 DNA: TGTGCCAGCAGCTCTACAGAGACTAGCAATCAGCCCCAGCATTTT. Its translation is CASSSTETSNQPQHF.

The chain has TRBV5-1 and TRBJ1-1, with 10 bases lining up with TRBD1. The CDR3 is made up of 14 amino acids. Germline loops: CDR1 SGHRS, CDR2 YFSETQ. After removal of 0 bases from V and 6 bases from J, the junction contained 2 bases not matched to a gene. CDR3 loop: CASSLGQGASEAFF. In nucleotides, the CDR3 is TGCGCCAGCAGCTTGGGACAGGGGGCGTCTGAAGCTTTCTTT.

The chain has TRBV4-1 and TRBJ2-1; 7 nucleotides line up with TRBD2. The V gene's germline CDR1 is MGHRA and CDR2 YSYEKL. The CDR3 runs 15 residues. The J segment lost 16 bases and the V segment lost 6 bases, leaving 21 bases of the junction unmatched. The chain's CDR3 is CASREGPVSSGVSFF. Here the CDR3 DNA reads TGCGCCAGCAGGGAAGGCCCCGTGTCGAGCGGGGTGTCTTTCTTC.

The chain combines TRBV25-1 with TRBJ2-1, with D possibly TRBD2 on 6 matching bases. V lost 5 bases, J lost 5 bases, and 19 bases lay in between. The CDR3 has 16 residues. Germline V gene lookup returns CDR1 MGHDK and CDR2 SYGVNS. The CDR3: CASSLLRGSSDNEQFF. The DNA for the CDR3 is TGTGCCAGCAGTCTATTACGGGGGAGTAGCGACAATGAGCAGTTCTTC.